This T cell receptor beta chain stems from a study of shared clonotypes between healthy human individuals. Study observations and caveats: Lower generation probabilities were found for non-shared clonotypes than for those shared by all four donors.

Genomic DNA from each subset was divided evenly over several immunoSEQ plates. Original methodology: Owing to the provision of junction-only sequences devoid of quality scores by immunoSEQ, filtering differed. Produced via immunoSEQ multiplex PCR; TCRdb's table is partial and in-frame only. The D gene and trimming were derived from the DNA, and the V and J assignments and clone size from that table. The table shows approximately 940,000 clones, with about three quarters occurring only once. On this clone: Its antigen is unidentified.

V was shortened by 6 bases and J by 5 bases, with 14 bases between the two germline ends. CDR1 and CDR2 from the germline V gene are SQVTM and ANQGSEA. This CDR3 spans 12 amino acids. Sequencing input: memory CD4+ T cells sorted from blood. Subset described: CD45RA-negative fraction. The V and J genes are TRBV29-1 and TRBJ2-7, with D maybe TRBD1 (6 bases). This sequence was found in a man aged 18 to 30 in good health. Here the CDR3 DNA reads TGCAGCGTAACCGGAACAGGGAACGAGCAGTACTTC. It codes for CSVTGTGNEQYF.